This T cell receptor beta chain was found in a study of shared clonotypes between healthy human individuals. V was shortened by 1 base and J by 2 bases, with 8 bases between the two germline ends. The CDR3 has 15 residues. Germline assignment: CDR1 SGHTA and CDR2 FQGTGA. Per the original methods: Junction-only sequences produced by ImmunoSEQ had no quality scores, so filtering differed. TCRdb's table, derived via immunoSEQ multiplex PCR, lists solely in-frame clones and lacks some. Clonal size and the V and J genes are those of that table, whereas D and trimming came from the DNA. This table holds around 700,000 clones, approximately 79% found once.

The receptor was isolated from a woman aged 25 to 39 in good health. Material for sequencing was memory CD4+ T cells sorted from blood. The sample's subset: CD45RA-negative fraction. The chain has TRBV7-3 and TRBJ2-2; D call uncertain. CDR3 nucleotides: TGTGCCAGCAGCTTAAGTTTGTACAACACCGGGGAGCTGTTTTTT. Protein product: CASSLSLYNTGELFF.